This T cell receptor beta chain was recorded in a study of T cell responses to AZD1222 COVID-19 vaccine. CDR1 GTSNPN and CDR2 SVGIG come from the germline V gene (reference sequence). V lost 3 bases to trimming and J lost 6 bases; unmatched junction nucleotides: 7. The CDR3 loop spans 14 amino acids. Pooled in the analysis were second doses at about 4 or about 12 weeks. Profiling relied on immunoSEQ multiplex PCR, and the TCRdb table lists in-frame clones only, not all of them. The sample has approximately 130,000 clones; over 75% are singletons. The chain employs TRBV30 and TRBJ1-5, with TRBD1 matching over 8 bases. The source of this sequence is an adult who received the AZD1222 COVID-19 vaccine. The sequenced sample was peripheral blood, obtained 28 days after the second AZD1222 dose. The CDR3 loop reads CAWRRQGIGQPQHF. Written as DNA, the CDR3 is TGTGCCTGGAGGCGACAGGGGATTGGTCAGCCCCAGCATTTT.